This TCR beta chain derives from a study of PD-L1 blockade in urothelial cancer. About the research overall: Median T cell yield from blood was over 120,000.

This clone was seen only once. The CDR3 loop spans 13 amino acids. Germline V gene sequence: CDR1 MNHNS, CDR2 SASEGT. V was trimmed by 8 bases and J by 5 bases, leaving 15 bases between them. TCRdb's copy holds only in-frame clones and misses some; the assay was immunoSEQ multiplex PCR. The table lists 90,000 to 120,000 clones, about 85% of them singletons. The rearrangement uses TRBV6-1 and TRBJ2-5, with TRBD2 as a possible D gene (6 bases). This receptor was identified in a man over 45 with urothelial cancer. The sample here was PBMCs, taken around atezolizumab (anti-PD-L1) treatment. As DNA, the CDR3 is TGTGCCAGCGTTTTGCGGGAATTGGAGACCCAGTACTTC. Protein product: CASVLRELETQYF.